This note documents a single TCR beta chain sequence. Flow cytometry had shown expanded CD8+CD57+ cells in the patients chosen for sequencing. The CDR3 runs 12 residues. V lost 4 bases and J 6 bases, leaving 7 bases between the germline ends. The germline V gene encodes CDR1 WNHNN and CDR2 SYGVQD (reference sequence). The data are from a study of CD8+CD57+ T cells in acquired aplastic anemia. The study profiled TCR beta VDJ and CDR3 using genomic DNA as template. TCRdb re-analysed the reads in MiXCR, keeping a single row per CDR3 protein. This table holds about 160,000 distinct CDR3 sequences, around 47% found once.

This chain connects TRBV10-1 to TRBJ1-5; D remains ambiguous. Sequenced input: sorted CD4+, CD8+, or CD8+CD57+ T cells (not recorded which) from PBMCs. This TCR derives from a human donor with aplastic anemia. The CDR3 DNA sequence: TGCGCCAGCAGTGCGCCGGGTCAGCCCCAGCATTTT. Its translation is CASSAPGQPQHF.